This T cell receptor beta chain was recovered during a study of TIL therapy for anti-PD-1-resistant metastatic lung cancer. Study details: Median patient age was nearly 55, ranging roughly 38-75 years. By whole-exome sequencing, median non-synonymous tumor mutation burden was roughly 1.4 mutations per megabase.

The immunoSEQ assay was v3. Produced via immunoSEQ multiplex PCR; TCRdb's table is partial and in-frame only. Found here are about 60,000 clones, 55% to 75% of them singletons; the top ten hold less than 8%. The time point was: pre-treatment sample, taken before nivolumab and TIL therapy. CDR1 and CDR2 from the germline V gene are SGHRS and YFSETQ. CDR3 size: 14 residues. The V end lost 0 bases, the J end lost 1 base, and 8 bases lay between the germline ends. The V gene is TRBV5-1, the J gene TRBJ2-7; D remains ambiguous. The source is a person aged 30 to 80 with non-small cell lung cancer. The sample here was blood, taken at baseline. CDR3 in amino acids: CASSLGLPSYEQYF. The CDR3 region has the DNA TGCGCCAGCAGCTTGGGTCTACCTTCCTACGAGCAGTACTTC.